The sequence of this TCR beta chain was determined in a study of blood T cell repertoires in COVID-19. Study-level information: The analysed material was cDNA or gDNA that came from T cells, B-cell-depleted T cells, or PBMCs.

This CDR3 is built from 13 residues. V gave up 5 bases and J gave up 1 base, with 8 bases separating them. Looked up from germline, CDR1 is SGHVS and CDR2 is FQNEAQ. Everyone who took part was about 18 to 90 years old, and they came from over 20 US areas. The method was immunoSEQ multiplex PCR; TCRdb's version includes in-frame clones alone and lacks a portion of them. The data show 280,000 or so clones, 80% to 90% seen once. This TCR was recovered from a man aged 25 to 45 who had recovered from COVID-19. The chain links TRBV7-8 to TRBJ1-1, with D tentatively TRBD1 (5 bases). The sequenced sample consisted of PBMCs or T cells enriched from blood (not recorded which). The CDR3: CASSLQANTEAFF. CDR3 sequence (DNA): TGTGCCAGCAGCCTACAGGCGAACACTGAAGCTTTCTTT.